This T cell receptor (beta chain) stems from a study of T cell responses to AZD1222 COVID-19 vaccine. The CDR3 totals 20 residues. V shed 3 bases and J 0 bases; nucleotides not matched to a gene: 16. The germline CDR1 and CDR2 sequences are MRHNA and SNTAGT. Assay used: immunoSEQ multiplex PCR; TCRdb lists only in-frame clones, some missing. This table holds about 180,000 clones, approximately 86% found once. The specimen was peripheral blood, collected 28 days after the second AZD1222 dose. This chain links TRBV6-4 with TRBJ1-5, with 8 bases aligning to TRBD1. This clonotype originated in an adult who received the AZD1222 COVID-19 vaccine. This chain's CDR3 is CASSEPGPNWDRFSNQPQHF. In nucleotides, the CDR3 is TGTGCCAGCAGTGAACCTGGCCCAAATTGGGACAGGTTTAGCAATCAGCCCCAGCATTTT.